This T cell receptor beta chain appears in the sequencing data of a study of graft-versus-host responses after intestinal transplantation. The overall study: Among the recipients, all got anti-thymocyte globulin induction and then tacrolimus and steroids for about 3 years.

Measured with immunoSEQ multiplex PCR; TCRdb has only the in-frame clones, and not every one. The sample contains approximately 7,100 clones, approximately 89% of which appear only once. CDR3 size: 16 residues. V was clipped by 2 bases and J by 1 base, with 14 bases between them. Per germline, CDR1 MNHNS and CDR2 SASEGT. The receptor was isolated from a human patient who received an intestinal transplant, so some T cells may come from the graft donor. The rearrangement links TRBV6-1 to TRBJ1-1; D is ambiguous. The sample in question was PBMCs, obtained around 88 days after transplant. The CDR3 loop reads CASSERILRRNTEAFF. CDR3 DNA sequence: TGTGCCAGCAGTGAACGGATCCTTCGGAGGAACACTGAAGCTTTCTTT.